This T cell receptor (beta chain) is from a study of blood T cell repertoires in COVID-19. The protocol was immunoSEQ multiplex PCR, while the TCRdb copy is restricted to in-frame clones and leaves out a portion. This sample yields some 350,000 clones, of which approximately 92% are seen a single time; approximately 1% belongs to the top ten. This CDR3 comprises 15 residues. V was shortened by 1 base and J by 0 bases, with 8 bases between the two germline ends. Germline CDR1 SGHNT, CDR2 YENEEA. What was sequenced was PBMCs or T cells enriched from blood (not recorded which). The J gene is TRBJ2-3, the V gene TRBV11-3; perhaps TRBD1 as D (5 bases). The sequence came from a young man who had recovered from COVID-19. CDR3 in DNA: TGTGCCAGCAGCTTAGGGACAACTAGCACAGATACGCAGTATTTT. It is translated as CASSLGTTSTDTQYF.